This T cell receptor beta chain originates from a study of T cells in Graves' hyperthyroidism and ophthalmopathy. The CDR3 is 13 residues long. Germline V gene data show CDR1 as GTSNPN and CDR2 as SVGIG (reference sequence). Amplified TCR beta CDR3 regions derived from RNA transcripts. The TCR CDR3 was amplified in a first-round RT-PCR using the HTBI primer set. One entry per CDR3 protein, called by TCRdb with MiXCR from the multiplex PCR reads. This sample has approximately 210,000 distinct CDR3 sequences, with 17% found just once. This clonotype was found once. Being one base from a much bigger clone, this may be a read error.

The sequencing input was blood. This TCR derives from a man aged 50 or older with Graves' hyperthyroidism. This chain links TRBV30 with TRBJ1-3, with D uncertain. CDR3 sequence reads: CAWITDSGNTVYF. The CDR3 DNA follows: TGTGCCTGGATTACAGATTCTGGAAACACCGTATATTTT.